This T cell receptor (beta chain) was sequenced during a study of T-cell memory formation after mild COVID-19. Study results and limitations: Contracting CD4+ clones sat mainly in CM and EM; CD8+ in EMRA.

V lost 2 bases and J 14 bases, leaving 11 bases between the germline ends. The CDR3 has 12 residues. CDR1 and CDR2 (germline): SGHRS, YFSETQ. Worth noting for this clonotype: The antigen remains undetermined.

Each CDR3 protein gets one entry after TCRdb re-called the 5' RACE reads with MiXCR. Of 300,000 to 350,000 distinct CDR3 sequences listed, 15% to 20% are singletons. The chain carries TRBV5-1 and TRBJ1-6; D unclear. Specimen: PBMCs or a T cell subset sorted from them (not recorded which). The origin of this receptor is a man younger than 35 who had mild COVID-19 (a few samples of this study predate the infection). Cell type and time point are not known. Here the CDR3 DNA reads TGCGCCAGCAGCTTAGGTCAAGGATCCCTCCACTTT. Its protein is CASSLGQGSLHF. The full variable domain, completed using reference TRBV5-1 and TRBJ1-6, is KAGVTQTPRYLIKTRGQQVTLSCSPISGHRSVSWYQQTPGQGLQFLFEYFSETQRNKGNFPGRFSGRQFSNSRSEMNVSTLELGDSALYLCASSLGQGSLHFGNGTRLTVT.